These 30 T cell receptor beta chains were all obtained from the same sample, sequenced in a study of cytomegalovirus exposure and HLA in healthy donors. Assay used: immunoSEQ multiplex PCR; TCRdb lists only in-frame clones, some missing. Of some 130,000 clones in the sample, 85% to 90% were seen once. Sequenced material: PBMCs. These receptors came from a woman between 18 and 30 years old in good health and CMV-seronegative.

Only a few counts were recorded for this clone. J is TRBJ1-1 and V is TRBV2; D perhaps matches TRBD1 (6 bases). The length of the CDR3 is 13 residues. Germline loops: CDR1 SNHLY, CDR2 FYNNEI. With 5 bases removed from V and 6 bases from J, the gap between germline ends came to 13 bases. The CDR3 spells CASSWQGLAEAFF. CDR3 DNA: TGTGCCAGCAGTTGGCAGGGGCTCGCTGAAGCTTTCTTT.

The rearrangement joins TRBV5-1 to TRBJ2-2, with TRBD1 matching over 9 bases. This CDR3 is 15 amino acids long. Germline values: CDR1 SGHRS, CDR2 YFSETQ. Trimming removed 3 bases from V and 5 bases from J; junction bases left unmatched: 5. CDR3 residues: CASSSGQGVTGELFF. The DNA for the CDR3 is TGCGCCAGCAGCTCGGGACAGGGAGTAACCGGGGAGCTGTTTTTT.

The gene calls are TRBV7-3 and TRBJ2-1; 10 bases map to TRBD2. Germline CDR1 reads SGHTA; CDR2 reads FQGTGA. The CDR3 has 17 amino acids. Trimming took 0 bases from V and 7 from J; bases not matched to a gene: 9. The CDR3 reads CASSLTTGSGGRNEQFF. CDR3 coding DNA: TGTGCCAGCAGCTTAACTACGGGTAGCGGGGGGAGGAATGAGCAGTTCTTC.

The chain employs TRBV25-1 and TRBJ1-1, with D maybe TRBD1 (5 bases). The CDR3 extends over 11 amino acids. Germline-derived CDR1 and CDR2 are MGHDK and SYGVNS. Trimming shortened V by 8 bases and J by 4 bases, and 8 bases separated the two germline ends. This chain's CDR3 is CASVRGTEAFF. The CDR3 region has the DNA TGTGCCAGCGTTAGGGGCACTGAAGCTTTCTTT.

The chain recombines TRBV4-1 with TRBJ2-1; 9 positions match TRBD2. The J segment lost 4 bases and the V segment lost 3 bases, leaving 4 bases of the junction unmatched. This CDR3 contains 15 residues. From germline, CDR1 is MGHRA and CDR2 YSYEKL. The CDR3 protein is CASSQIAGEYNEQFF. Here the CDR3 DNA reads TGCGCCAGCAGCCAGATAGCGGGGGAGTACAATGAGCAGTTCTTC.

The chain is built from TRBV18 and TRBJ1-1, with D tentatively TRBD1 (6 bases). The CDR3 is 17 residues long. Germline CDR1 and CDR2: KGHSH and LQKENI. The germline V and J ends were trimmed by 1 base and 5 bases, with 20 bases remaining between them. The CDR3 loop reads CASSPRGGQSLRTEAFF. The CDR3 DNA sequence: TGTGCCAGCTCACCACGAGGGGGTCAGAGCTTGAGGACTGAAGCTTTCTTT.

This clone was seen a few times. This sequence joins TRBV10-1 and TRBJ1-6; 9 positions agree with TRBD1. The J segment lost 4 bases and the V segment lost 3 bases, leaving 13 bases of the junction unmatched. This CDR3 spans 19 amino acids. Germline V gene sequence: CDR1 WNHNN, CDR2 SYGVQD (reference sequence). The CDR3 loop reads CASSDQLPGQGSYNSPLHF. The CDR3 DNA reads TGCGCCAGCAGTGACCAGCTCCCGGGACAGGGATCATATAATTCACCCCTCCACTTT.

V and J are TRBV12-2 and TRBJ2-7; TRBD2 reflects the table's D call only, with no check against the DNA. TRBV12-2 is a known pseudogene. The CDR3 consists of 14 residues. The DNA of the CDR3 is TGTGCAAGTCGTCTAACGGGTTATGCCTACGAGCAGTACTTC. It codes for CASRLTGYAYEQYF.

This chain connects TRBV7-9 to TRBJ1-1, with D tentatively TRBD1 (5 bases). Trimming removed 1 base from V and 3 bases from J, with 18 bases in between. CDR1 and CDR2 (germline): SEHNR, FQNEAQ (reference sequence). CDR3 length: 17 residues. In DNA, the CDR3 is TGTGCCAGCAGCTTAGGCGGTGGCGGGGGTCGCGACACTGAAGCTTTCTTT. It encodes CASSLGGGGGRDTEAFF.

This chain joins TRBV19 and TRBJ2-5; D possibly corresponds to TRBD2 (6 bases). V lost 8 bases and J lost 5, with 12 bases in between. The CDR3 runs to 12 residues. From germline, CDR1 is LNHDA and CDR2 SQIVND (reference sequence). Here the CDR3 DNA reads TGTGCCAGTCACGGCGGAGGGGAGACCCAGTACTTC. Translation gives CASHGGGETQYF.

V usage is TRBV5-6 and J usage is TRBJ1-6; D is unclear. CDR1 is SGHDT and CDR2 is YYEEEE in the germline V gene. Trimming took off 1 base at V and 3 bases at J, with 11 bases between the two ends. The CDR3 sequence is 16 residues long. The CDR3 is CASSLRPVVYNSPLHF. The DNA of the CDR3 is TGTGCCAGCAGCTTGCGCCCGGTCGTCTATAATTCACCCCTCCACTTT.

This rearrangement joins TRBV6-6 to TRBJ2-7, with TRBD1 matching 8 bases. CDR1 and CDR2 from the germline V gene are MNHNY and SVGAGI (reference sequence). The CDR3 length is 15 residues. V shed 6 bases, J shed 1 base, and the junction held 8 bases outside the gene matches. CDR3 sequence: CASSSSGQGSYEQYF. The CDR3 nucleotides read TGTGCCAGCAGCTCATCAGGACAGGGTTCCTACGAGCAGTACTTC.

The rearrangement joins TRBV5-1 to TRBJ2-3; D gene uncertain. The CDR3 spans 14 residues. The ends were cut back, 4 bases at V and 2 bases at J, with 11 bases in the middle. Germline assignment: CDR1 SGHRS and CDR2 YFSETQ. CDR3 loop: CASSTSHSTDTQYF. CDR3 bases: TGCGCCAGCAGCACTTCCCATTCCACAGATACGCAGTATTTT.

The chain has TRBV5-1 and TRBJ2-3; 10 bases are shared with TRBD2. The CDR3 spans 15 residues. The V gene end was trimmed by 3 bases and the J gene end by 1 base; junction bases not matched to a gene: 2. The germline gives CDR1 SGHRS, CDR2 YFSETQ. The CDR3 nucleotides are TGCGCCAGCAGCTCCGGGACTAGCGGCACAGATACGCAGTATTTT. The encoded protein is CASSSGTSGTDTQYF.

This chain joins TRBV7-3 and TRBJ2-6; 9 bases are shared with TRBD1. J lost 4 bases, V lost 8 bases, and 3 bases had no gene match. CDR3 size: 14 residues. Per the germline V gene, CDR1 is SGHTA and CDR2 is FQGTGA. The CDR3 is CASGQGSGANVLTF. The CDR3 bases are TGTGCCAGCGGACAGGGGTCCGGGGCCAACGTCCTGACTTTC.

The chain uses TRBV7-9 and TRBJ2-3; D is perhaps TRBD2 (6 bases). V was cut by 2 bases and J by 2 bases, with 17 bases left in between. Germline lookup yields CDR1 SEHNR and CDR2 FQNEAQ (reference sequence). The CDR3 has 17 residues. This CDR3 reads CASSLSKRGENTDTQYF. DNA of the CDR3: TGTGCCAGCAGCTTATCGAAGCGCGGGGAGAACACAGATACGCAGTATTTT.

V is TRBV10-2 and J is TRBJ1-6, with D perhaps matching TRBD1 (6 bases). Germline V gene sequence: CDR1 WSHSY, CDR2 SAAADI. The CDR3 covers 16 residues. V lost 2 bases to trimming and J lost 10 bases, with 18 bases between them. CDR3 residues: CASSEGAPGAGSPLHF. CDR3 nucleotide sequence: TGCGCCAGCAGTGAGGGGGCCCCAGGGGCTGGCTCACCCCTCCACTTT.

The rearrangement joins TRBV5-1 to TRBJ2-7; 9 nucleotides align to TRBD1. Per the germline V gene, CDR1 is SGHRS and CDR2 is YFSETQ. The CDR3 consists of 16 residues. Germline trimming cut 0 bases from V and 5 bases from J; bases unmatched to any gene: 9. The CDR3 coding sequence is TGCGCCAGCAGCTTGGGCCCACAGGGGGCGCTTAACGAGCAGTACTTC. It yields the protein CASSLGPQGALNEQYF. Combining the CDR3 with reference TRBV5-1 and TRBJ2-7 gives the whole variable domain KAGVTQTPRYLIKTRGQQVTLSCSPISGHRSVSWYQQTPGQGLQFLFEYFSETQRNKGNFPGRFSGRQFSNSRSEMNVSTLELGDSALYLCASSLGPQGALNEQYFGPGTRLTVT.

The rearrangement uses TRBV5-8 and TRBJ2-7, with D perhaps matching TRBD1 (5 bases). Germline lookup yields CDR1 SGHTS and CDR2 YDEGEE. The V gene lost 6 bases and the J gene lost 3 bases, with 10 bases spanning the gap. This CDR3 has 12 amino acids. For the CDR3, the DNA is TGTGCCAGCATCAATACAGGCTACGAGCAGTACTTC. This sequence encodes CASINTGYEQYF. The complete variable domain, with remaining parts taken from reference TRBV5-8 and TRBJ2-7, reads EAGVTQSPTHLIKTRGQQATLRCSPISGHTSVYWYQQALGLGLQFLLWYDEGEERNRGNFPPRFSGRQFPNYSSELNVNALELEDSALYLCASINTGYEQYFGPGTRLTVT.

This sequence joins TRBV23-1 and TRBJ1-1, with a weak D call TRBD1 (5 bases). TRBV23-1 is noted as an ORF with a role that remains uncertain. The length of the CDR3 is 13 residues. The germline V and J ends were trimmed by 8 bases and 6 bases, with 16 bases remaining between them. CDR3: CASPRGGRAEAFF. CDR3 nucleotides: TGCGCCAGCCCTCGGGGGGGTCGGGCTGAAGCTTTCTTT.

This chain connects TRBV6-6 to TRBJ1-2, with D tentatively TRBD1 (5 bases). CDR1 is MNHNY, CDR2 SVGAGI, per germline (reference sequence). V was cut by 6 bases and J by 8 bases, with 16 bases left in between. The length of the CDR3 is 13 residues. CDR3 amino acids: CASSGGRGGGYTF. The DNA for the CDR3 is TGTGCCAGCAGCGGGGGGAGGGGTGGAGGCTACACCTTC.

The rearrangement links TRBV5-6 to TRBJ1-2; perhaps TRBD1 as D (6 bases). The CDR3 is made up of 15 amino acids. CDR1 and CDR2 (germline): SGHDT, YYEEEE. With 6 bases removed from V and 6 bases from J, the gap between germline ends came to 21 bases. The CDR3 sequence: CASNWGTGGEDGYTF. The CDR3 DNA is TGTGCCAGCAACTGGGGTACGGGGGGCGAGGATGGCTACACCTTC.

The chain couples TRBV7-9 to TRBJ2-5, with a tentative D call TRBD1 (6 bases). Trimming took 5 bases from V and 4 from J, leaving 11 bases between them. The CDR3 is 13 amino acids. In germline, CDR1 is SEHNR, CDR2 FQNEAQ (reference sequence). The CDR3 loop is CASSVQGRETQYF. The CDR3 nucleotides read TGTGCCAGCAGCGTACAGGGCAGAGAGACCCAGTACTTC.

As concerns this clone: The identical CDR3 is also encoded by other nucleotide sequences in the sample. CDR3 region: CASSHPTKESGNTIYF. DNA of the CDR3: TGCGCCAGCAGCCACCCAACGAAGGAGTCGGGAAACACCATATATTTT. The chain is built from TRBV4-1 and TRBJ1-3; no definite D call. V was trimmed by 3 bases and J by 4 bases, leaving 16 bases between them. This CDR3 is 16 amino acids long. CDR1 is MGHRA and CDR2 is YSYEKL in the germline V gene.

This chain connects TRBV4-2 to TRBJ1-3, with D perhaps TRBD1 (6 bases). Germline assignment: CDR1 LGHNA and CDR2 YNFKEQ. The ends were cut back, 3 bases at V and 4 bases at J, with 13 bases in the middle. The CDR3 is 15 amino acids. The CDR3 DNA follows: TGTGCCAGCAGCCAGAAGACAGGCGCAGGAAACACCATATATTTT. This translates into CASSQKTGAGNTIYF.

The CDR3 nucleotides read TGCAGCGTTGAAGGAAGCGGGGGGGACAGCTCCTACAATGAGCAGTTCTTC. It codes for CSVEGSGGDSSYNEQFF. The chain recombines TRBV29-1 with TRBJ2-1; 10 nucleotides agree with TRBD2. The J segment lost 0 bases and the V segment lost 1 base, leaving 6 bases of the junction unmatched. Germline CDR1 SQVTM, CDR2 ANQGSEA. This CDR3 region has 17 residues.

This clone was picked up one time. This chain links TRBV6-6 with TRBJ2-7; the match to TRBD1 covers 9 bases. V lost 6 bases to trimming and J lost 6 bases; unmatched junction nucleotides: 9. This CDR3 contains 14 residues. Germline V gene data show CDR1 as MNHNY and CDR2 as SVGAGI (reference sequence). DNA for the CDR3: TGTGCCAGCAGCCAGAGACAGGGGGTAGGCGAGCAGTACTTC. Protein sequence: CASSQRQGVGEQYF.

V gene TRBV27 combines with J gene TRBJ1-5, with D possibly matching TRBD1 (5 bases). Germline V gives CDR1 MNHEY, CDR2 SMNVEV (reference sequence). V gave up 1 base and J gave up 1 base, with 8 bases separating them. The CDR3 is 15 residues long. CDR3 nucleotides: TGTGCCAGCAGTTTATTTAAGGGGAGCAATCAGCCCCAGCATTTT. Amino acid sequence: CASSLFKGSNQPQHF.

For the CDR3, the DNA is TGTGCCAGTAACACAAACGGGGGGGCAGAGACCCAGTACTTC. It specifies CASNTNGGAETQYF. The chain has TRBV19 and TRBJ2-5; 8 bases agree with TRBD2. CDR1 is LNHDA, CDR2 SQIVND, per germline (reference sequence). The V and J ends lost 7 bases and 4 bases, in that order; junction bases with no gene match: 8. The CDR3 length is 14 residues.

The chain carries TRBV6-1 and TRBJ1-5; TRBD1 aligns across 10 bases. Germline V gene data show CDR1 as MNHNS and CDR2 as SASEGT. Trimming at V came to 4 bases and at J to 0 bases, leaving 6 bases not matched to a gene. This CDR3 spans 17 amino acids. This CDR3 is CASSATGGSGSNQPQHF. The CDR3 bases are TGTGCCAGCAGTGCGACAGGGGGCTCAGGTAGCAATCAGCCCCAGCATTTT.